This note documents a single T cell receptor (beta chain) sequence. The data originate from a study of blood T cell repertoires in COVID-19. Background on the study: COVID-19 samples collected from the United States, Italy and Spain covered acute and convalescent phases. In each case, the material was cDNA or gDNA derived from T cells, B-cell-depleted T cells, or PBMCs.

Clones were read by immunoSEQ multiplex PCR, and TCRdb kept only the in-frame ones, dropping some. The repertoire consists of 390,000 or so clones, with roughly 85% occurring once and the leading ten covering 1.4%. Unmatched junction bases numbered 6, after V lost 4 bases and J lost 2 bases. CDR1 is MDHEN and CDR2 is SYDVKM in the germline V gene. There are 16 residues in the CDR3. Sequencing input: peripheral blood. The sequence derives from a woman in her 30s with active or convalescent COVID-19. The V gene is TRBV28, the J gene TRBJ2-3; 10 positions agree with TRBD1. CDR3 in amino acids: CASSSPGQGSTDTQYF. The CDR3 nucleotides are TGTGCCAGCAGTTCTCCGGGACAGGGGTCCACAGATACGCAGTATTTT.